This T cell receptor (beta chain) comes out of a study of Graves' ophthalmopathy and Graves' hyperthyroidism. As for the study in general: Peripheral blood samples were taken at initial diagnosis, before any treatment.

The V end lost 2 bases, the J end lost 3 bases, and 13 bases lay between the germline ends. This CDR3 is 15 amino acids long. The germline V gene encodes CDR1 SGHVS and CDR2 FQNEAQ. Hyperthyroidism patients were newly diagnosed, under 2 months' duration, aged 18 to 65. Certain patients, namely those with other autoimmune diseases, uncontrolled infections, pregnancy or lactation, were excluded. Isolation of PBMCs was performed using 9 to 10 ml of fresh peripheral blood. RNA served as the template for amplifying TCR beta CDR3 regions. First-round RT-PCR employed HTBI primers, with a second-round multiplex PCR after it. TCRdb used MiXCR to reprocess the multiplex PCR reads, holding one entry per CDR3 protein. Of 620,000 or so distinct CDR3 sequences in the sample, roughly 20% were seen once.

The specimen sequenced was peripheral blood. The chain recombines TRBV7-8 with TRBJ1-1, with a weak D call TRBD1 (5 bases). The TCR comes from a young woman with stable Graves' hyperthyroidism. Some clones in this sample may be carry-over from other donors' samples. The CDR3 here is CASSLRGAGHTEAFF. In nucleotides, the CDR3 is TGTGCCAGCAGCTTAAGGGGAGCAGGGCACACTGAAGCTTTCTTT.